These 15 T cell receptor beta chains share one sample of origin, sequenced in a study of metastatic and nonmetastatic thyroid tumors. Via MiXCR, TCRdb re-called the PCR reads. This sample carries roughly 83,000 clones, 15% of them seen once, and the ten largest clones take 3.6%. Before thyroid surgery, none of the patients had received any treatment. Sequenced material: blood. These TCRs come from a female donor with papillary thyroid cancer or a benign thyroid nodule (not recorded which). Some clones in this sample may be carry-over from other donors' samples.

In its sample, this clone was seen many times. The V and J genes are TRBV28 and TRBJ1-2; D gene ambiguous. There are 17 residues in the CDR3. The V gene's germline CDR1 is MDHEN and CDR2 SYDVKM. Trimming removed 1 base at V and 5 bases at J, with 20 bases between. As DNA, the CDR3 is TGTGCCAGCAGTTTATACGGGCTCCCGGTTGTTTTATATGGCTACACCTTC. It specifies CASSLYGLPVVLYGYTF.

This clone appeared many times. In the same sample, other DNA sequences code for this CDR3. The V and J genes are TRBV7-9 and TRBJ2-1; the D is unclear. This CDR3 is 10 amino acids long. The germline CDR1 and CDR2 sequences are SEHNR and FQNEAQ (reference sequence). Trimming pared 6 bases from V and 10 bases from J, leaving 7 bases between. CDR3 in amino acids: CASRAGEQFF. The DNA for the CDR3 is TGTGCCAGCAGGGCCGGGGAGCAGTTCTTC.

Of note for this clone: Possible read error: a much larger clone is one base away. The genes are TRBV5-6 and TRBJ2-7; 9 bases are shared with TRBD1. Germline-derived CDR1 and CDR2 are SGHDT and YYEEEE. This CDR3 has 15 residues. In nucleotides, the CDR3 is TGTGCCAGCAGCTTGGCGGGACAGGGATCCTGCGAGCAGTACTTC. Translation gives CASSLAGQGSCEQYF.

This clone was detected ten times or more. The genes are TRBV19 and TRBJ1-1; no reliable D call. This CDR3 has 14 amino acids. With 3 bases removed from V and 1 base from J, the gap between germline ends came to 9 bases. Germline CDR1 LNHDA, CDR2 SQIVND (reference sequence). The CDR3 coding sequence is TGTGCCAGTAGTATTGCACCTACGAACACTGAAGCTTTCTTT. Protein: CASSIAPTNTEAFF. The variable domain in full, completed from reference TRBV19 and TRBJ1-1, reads DGGITQSPKYLFRKEGQNVTLSCEQNLNHDAMYWYRQDPGQGLRLIYYSQIVNDFQKGDIAEGYSVSREKKESFPLTVTSAQKNPTAFYLCASSIAPTNTEAFFGQGTRLTVV.

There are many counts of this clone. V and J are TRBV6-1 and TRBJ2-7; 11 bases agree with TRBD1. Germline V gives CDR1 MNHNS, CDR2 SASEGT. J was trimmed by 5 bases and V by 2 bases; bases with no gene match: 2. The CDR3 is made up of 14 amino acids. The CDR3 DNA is TGTGCCAGCAGTGAAAGGGGACAGGGGGACGAGCAGTACTTC. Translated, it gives CASSERGQGDEQYF.

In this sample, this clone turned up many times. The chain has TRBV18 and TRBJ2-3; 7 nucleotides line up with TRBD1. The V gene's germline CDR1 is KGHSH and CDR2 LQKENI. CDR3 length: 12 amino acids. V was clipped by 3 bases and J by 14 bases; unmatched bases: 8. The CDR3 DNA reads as TGTGCCAGCTCACCGACAGGGTCGGTTGCGTATTTT. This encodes CASSPTGSVAYF.

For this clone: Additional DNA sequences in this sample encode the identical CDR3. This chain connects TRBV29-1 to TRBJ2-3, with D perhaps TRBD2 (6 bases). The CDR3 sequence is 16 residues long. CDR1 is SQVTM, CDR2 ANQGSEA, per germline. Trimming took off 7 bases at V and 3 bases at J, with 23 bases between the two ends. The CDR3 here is CSAAYPARGSTDTQYF. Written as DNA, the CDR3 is TGCAGCGCCGCATACCCGGCCCGGGGGAGTACAGATACGCAGTATTTT.

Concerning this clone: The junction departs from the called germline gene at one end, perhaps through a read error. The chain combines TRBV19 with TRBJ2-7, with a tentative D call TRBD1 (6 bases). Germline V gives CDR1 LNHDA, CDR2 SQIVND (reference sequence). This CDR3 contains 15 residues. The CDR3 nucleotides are TGTTCCAGTAGTAGCAAATCCGTGACAGGCTACGAGCAGTACTTC. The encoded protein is CSSSSKSVTGYEQYF. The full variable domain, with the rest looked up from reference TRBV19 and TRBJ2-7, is DGGITQSPKYLFRKEGQNVTLSCEQNLNHDAMYWYRQDPGQGLRLIYYSQIVNDFQKGDIAEGYSVSREKKESFPLTVTSAQKNPTAFYLCSSSSKSVTGYEQYFGPGTRLTVT.

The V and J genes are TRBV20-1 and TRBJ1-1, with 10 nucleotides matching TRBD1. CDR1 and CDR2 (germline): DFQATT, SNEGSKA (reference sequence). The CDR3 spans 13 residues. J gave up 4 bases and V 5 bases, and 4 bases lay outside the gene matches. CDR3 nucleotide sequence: TGCAGTGCTCGACAGGGGGCCAGCACTGAAGCTTTCTTT. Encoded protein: CSARQGASTEAFF.

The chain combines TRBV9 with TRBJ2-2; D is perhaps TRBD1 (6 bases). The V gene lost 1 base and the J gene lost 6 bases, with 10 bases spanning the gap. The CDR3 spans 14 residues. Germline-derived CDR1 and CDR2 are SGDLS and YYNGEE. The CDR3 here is CASSVQGSAGELFF. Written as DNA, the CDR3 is TGTGCCAGCAGCGTACAGGGGAGTGCCGGGGAGCTGTTTTTT. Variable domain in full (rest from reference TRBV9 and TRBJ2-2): DSGVTQTPKHLITATGQRVTLRCSPRSGDLSVYWYQQSLDQGLQFLIQYYNGEERAKGNILERFSAQQFPDLHSELNLSSLELGDSALYFCASSVQGSAGELFFGEGSRLTVL.

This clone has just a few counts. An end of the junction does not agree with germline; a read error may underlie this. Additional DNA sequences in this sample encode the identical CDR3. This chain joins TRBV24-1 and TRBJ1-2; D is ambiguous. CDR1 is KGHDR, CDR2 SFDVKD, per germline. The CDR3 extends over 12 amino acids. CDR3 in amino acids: CATSVGIDGYTF. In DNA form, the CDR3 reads TGTGCCACCAGTGTGGGGATCGATGGCTACACATTC.

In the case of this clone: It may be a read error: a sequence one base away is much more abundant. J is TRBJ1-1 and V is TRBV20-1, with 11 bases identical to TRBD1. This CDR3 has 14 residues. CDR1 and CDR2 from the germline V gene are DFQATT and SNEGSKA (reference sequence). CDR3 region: CIAQDRGLDTEAFF. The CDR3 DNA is TGCATTGCCCAGGACAGGGGGCTGGACACTGAAGCTTTCTTT.

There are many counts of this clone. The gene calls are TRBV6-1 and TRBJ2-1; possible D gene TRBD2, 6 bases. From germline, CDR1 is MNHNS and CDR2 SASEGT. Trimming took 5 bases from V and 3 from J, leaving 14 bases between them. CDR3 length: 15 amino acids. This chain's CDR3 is CASSTGESIYNEQFF. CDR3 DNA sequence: TGTGCCAGCAGTACGGGGGAAAGCATCTACAATGAGCAGTTCTTC.

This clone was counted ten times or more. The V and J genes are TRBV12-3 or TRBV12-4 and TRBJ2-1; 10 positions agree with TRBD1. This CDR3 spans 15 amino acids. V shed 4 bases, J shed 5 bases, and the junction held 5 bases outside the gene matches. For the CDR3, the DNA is TGTGCCAGCAGTTCCGGGACAGGGGAACACAATGAGCAGTTCTTC. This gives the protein CASSSGTGEHNEQFF.

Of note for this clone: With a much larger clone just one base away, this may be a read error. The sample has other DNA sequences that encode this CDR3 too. The CDR3: CASSAGGNSYNEQFF. The CDR3 nucleotides read TGTGCCAGCAGCGCCGGGGGTAACTCCTACAATGAGCAGTTCTTC. The chain recombines TRBV5-4 with TRBJ2-1, with D tentatively TRBD2 (6 bases). Looked up from germline, CDR1 is SGHNT and CDR2 is YYREEE (reference sequence). This CDR3 is 15 amino acids long. V was clipped by 4 bases and J by 0 bases, with 11 bases between them.